This T cell receptor beta chain was identified in a study of early T cells in non-severe SARS-CoV-2 infection (dated by TCRdb to 2020 to 2022). For the wider study: Bulk RNA from unsorted whole blood was used for TCR sequencing, so alpha and beta chains could not be paired. What the study reported, not specific to this receptor: Matching against VDJdb was skewed toward anti-spike CD8 responses, likely underestimated virus-specific expansions, and missed private and CD4 specificities.

The library was built by means of 5' RACE. TCRdb names NextSeq 500 as the instrument used. In the TCR library protocol, unique molecular identifiers were attached to individual cDNA molecules to correct for PCR bias and sequencing error. Sequencing covered both TCR alpha and beta chains, and within each sample the abundances of alpha and beta sequences were tightly co-correlated. In the authors' own workflow: Decombinator V4 was used to annotate TCR sequences for V gene, J gene and CDR3. Expanded TCRs were defined as changing significantly between any two time points under a Poisson model with p below 0.0001. TCR abundances were normalised to the total number of TCRs sequenced per sample and were expressed as counts per million. MAIT TCRs were defined by TRAV1-2 paired with TRAJ12, TRAJ20 or TRAJ33, and iNKT TCRs by TRAV10 paired with TRAJ18. VDJdb, accessed 1 November 2021, was searched for CMV, EBV and SARS-CoV-2 annotated TCRs, excluding TCRs annotated for multiple antigens. In TCRdb, the public reads were trimmed at Q25 with fastp and aligned with MiXCR, with productive beta chains retained. Every CDR3 protein is listed once, alongside the most common genes and DNA of its rows. The V and J calls shown here were made by TCRdb, not taken from the authors' results. This sample comprises roughly 30,000 distinct CDR3 sequences, around 5.4% of them detected only once. About 5.8% of the sample comes from the top ten.

This clonotype was seen repeatedly, ten times or more. This clone's antigen is unknown. Qualities for individual bases were not recorded, and no much larger clone is one base off. From the cysteine through the phenylalanine, the CDR3 covers 15 amino acids. Only CDR3 DNA is held: 45 bases, read in frame from base 1. Per the germline V gene (reference sequence), DFQATT is the CDR1 and SNEGSKA is the CDR2. The junction shows trimming of 6 bases on V and 3 bases on J, and the gene matches do not reach 10 bases of it. A case-control design nested within a healthcare worker cohort in London, UK, was used, with weekly nasopharyngeal swab PCR tests and blood sampling performed. Between 23 and 31 March 2020, the week of the UK lockdown, healthcare workers were enrolled and then followed up weekly for as long as 16 weeks.

In this chain, TRBV20-1 is recombined with TRBJ2-1, with 8 junctional bases fitting TRBD2. The sequenced sample was whole blood. The receptor was derived from an adult who was a healthcare worker with PCR-confirmed SARS-CoV-2 infection or an uninfected control (not recorded which). The sequenced DNA is TGCAGTGCCGTAACCGGGACTAGGATCTACAATGAGCAGTTCTTC. This translates into CSAVTGTRIYNEQFF.